These 21 T cell receptor beta chains came from one sample sequenced in a study of CD8+CD57+ T cells in acquired aplastic anemia. Using genomic DNA as the template, TCR beta VDJ and CDR3 profiling was carried out. TCRdb reprocessed the reads with MiXCR, giving one entry per CDR3 protein. The table has more than 100,000 distinct CDR3 sequences, around two fifths seen once. The sample was sorted CD4+, CD8+, or CD8+CD57+ T cells (not recorded which) from PBMCs. All receptors derive from a human donor in good health, serving as a control.

The rearrangement joins TRBV13 to TRBJ2-7; TRBD2 aligns across 11 bases. CDR1 is PRHDT, CDR2 FYEKMQ, per germline (reference sequence). V shed 3 bases, J shed 2 bases, and the junction held 15 bases outside the gene matches. The CDR3 spans 19 residues. The CDR3 sequence: CASSLSYRRASGGTYEQYF. CDR3 in DNA: TGTGCCAGCAGCTTGTCTTACCGGAGGGCTAGCGGGGGGACCTACGAGCAGTACTTC.

The table lists this clonotype with many counts. The V call is TRBV4-1, the J call TRBJ2-7; maybe TRBD1 (6 bases). V was trimmed by 2 bases and J by 3 bases, leaving 8 bases between them. Germline V gene data show CDR1 as MGHRA and CDR2 as YSYEKL. This CDR3 has 13 residues. CDR3 DNA sequence: TGCGCCAGCAGCCAAACAGGGTACTACGAGCAGTACTTC. Translation gives CASSQTGYYEQYF.

J is TRBJ2-4 and V is TRBV10-3, with D uncertain. Germline assignment: CDR1 ENHRY and CDR2 SYGVKD. The CDR3 extends over 12 amino acids. V dropped 3 bases and J dropped 9 bases, with 9 bases sitting between them. CDR3 residues: CAISDTSSIQYF. DNA of the CDR3: TGTGCCATCAGTGATACCAGTAGCATTCAGTACTTC.

The chain uses TRBV19 and TRBJ1-5; D perhaps matches TRBD1 (6 bases). Trimming took 7 bases from V and 6 from J, leaving 19 bases between them. Per the germline V gene, CDR1 is LNHDA and CDR2 is SQIVND (reference sequence). The CDR3 consists of 15 residues. In nucleotides, the CDR3 is TGTGCCAGTACCCCCCGGGGGCAGAGGGTTCAGCCCCAGCATTTT. It specifies CASTPRGQRVQPQHF. The variable domain in full, completed from reference TRBV19 and TRBJ1-5, reads DGGITQSPKYLFRKEGQNVTLSCEQNLNHDAMYWYRQDPGQGLRLIYYSQIVNDFQKGDIAEGYSVSREKKESFPLTVTSAQKNPTAFYLCASTPRGQRVQPQHFGDGTRLSIL.

Ten or more counts support this clonotype. The chain combines TRBV6-1 with TRBJ1-2; D might be TRBD1 (5 bases). V was shortened by 6 bases and J by 8 bases, with 16 bases between the two germline ends. Germline V gene data show CDR1 as MNHNS and CDR2 as SASEGT. This CDR3 region has 13 residues. The CDR3 DNA reads as TGTGCCAGCAGCCCTACCGGGGCGGCCGGCTACACCTTC. Amino acids: CASSPTGAAGYTF.

This chain connects TRBV7-2 to TRBJ1-2; 10 bases align to TRBD1. In germline, CDR1 is SGHTA, CDR2 FQGNSA. The V segment lost 4 bases and the J segment 2 bases; nucleotides outside the gene matches: 4. The CDR3 consists of 15 residues. Written as DNA, the CDR3 is TGTGCCAGCAGCTATGACAGGGGGCTCAACTATGGCTACACCTTC. Translated: CASSYDRGLNYGYTF.

This clonotype has a count of ten or more. The chain recombines TRBV5-1 with TRBJ1-3; perhaps TRBD1 as D (5 bases). V lost 2 bases to trimming and J lost 1 base, with 13 bases between them. Germline loops: CDR1 SGHRS, CDR2 YFSETQ. The CDR3 contains 16 residues. CDR3 nucleotides: TGCGCCAGCAGCTTTTTGGGGCAGCAATCTGGAAACACCATATATTTT. Protein sequence: CASSFLGQQSGNTIYF.

This clonotype turned up a few times. This chain joins TRBV18 and TRBJ1-2; D perhaps matches TRBD1 (5 bases). Per the germline V gene, CDR1 is KGHSH and CDR2 is LQKENI. Trimming removed 3 bases at V and 8 bases at J, with 16 bases between. The CDR3 is 14 amino acids. The DNA of the CDR3 is TGTGCCAGCTCACCTACCGGGACCGCGGGAGGCTACACCTTC. Encoded protein: CASSPTGTAGGYTF. The variable domain in full, with the rest retrieved from reference TRBV18 and TRBJ1-2, is NAGVMQNPRHLVRRRGQEARLRCSPMKGHSHVYWYRQLPEEGLKFMVYLQKENIIDESGMPKERFSAEFPKEGPSILRIQQVVRGDSAAYFCASSPTGTAGGYTFGSGTRLTVV.

Comments on this clonotype: Relative to the germline gene, one junction end is altered; a read error may explain this. The chain uses TRBV2 and TRBJ2-7; no clear D. The germline CDR1 and CDR2 sequences are SNHLY and FYNNEI. The CDR3 contains 13 residues. CDR3 DNA sequence: TGTGCCAGCAGTGACGAGCGAATCTGCGAGCGGTACTTC. It is translated as CASSDERICERYF.

Details on this clonotype: A read error may be the cause here, since a much bigger clone is one base away. The conserved final phenylalanine or tryptophan is absent from the CDR3, which likely points to a read error. The chain is built from TRBV6-1 and TRBJ2-7; maybe TRBD2 (5 bases). In germline, CDR1 is MNHNS, CDR2 SASEGT. This CDR3 comprises 13 residues. Trimming removed 4 bases from V and 5 bases from J, with 12 bases in between. Written as DNA, the CDR3 is TGTGCCAGCAGTGCTCGGGGTGCCAACGAGCAGTACCTC. It is translated as CASSARGANEQYL.

V and J are TRBV9 and TRBJ1-6; D is unresolved. The V end lost 2 bases, the J end lost 10 bases, and 7 bases lay between the germline ends. The CDR3 is 12 amino acids. CDR1 and CDR2 (germline): SGDLS, YYNGEE. The CDR3 sequence is CASSVPGSPLHF. The CDR3, as DNA: TGTGCCAGCAGCGTCCCGGGGTCACCCCTCCACTTT.

This clonotype was seen ten or more times. CDR3 residues: CASSLGGDGTYNSPLHF. CDR3 nucleotides: TGCGCCAGCAGCTTGGGGGGTGACGGAACCTATAATTCACCCCTCCACTTT. The chain recombines TRBV5-1 with TRBJ1-6; D gene uncertain. CDR1 and CDR2 from the germline V gene are SGHRS and YFSETQ. The V end was cut by 0 bases, the J end by 2 bases, with 12 bases between. This CDR3 contains 17 residues.

A remark on this clonotype: Since a much larger clone is just one base distant, this may be a read error. The rearrangement joins TRBV19 to TRBJ2-1; D assignment may be TRBD1 or TRBD2 (5 bases each). The CDR3 is 14 residues long. The germline V gene has CDR1 LNHDA and CDR2 SQIVND (reference sequence). The CDR3 bases are TGTGCCAGTAGTAGGGGGAGAGGATACATTGAGCAGTTCTTC. Residues: CASSRGRGYIEQFF. The full variable domain, its missing parts supplied by reference TRBV19 and TRBJ2-1, is DGGITQSPKYLFRKEGQNVTLSCEQNLNHDAMYWYRQDPGQGLRLIYYSQIVNDFQKGDIAEGYSVSREKKESFPLTVTSAQKNPTAFYLCASSRGRGYIEQFFGPGTRLTVL.

The gene calls are TRBV5-4 and TRBJ1-6; 10 positions agree with TRBD1. CDR1 and CDR2 from the germline V gene are SGHNT and YYREEE (reference sequence). V dropped 4 bases and J dropped 14; count of bases not matched to a gene: 9. The CDR3 totals 14 residues. CDR3 in amino acids: CASSTGQGYSTLHF. CDR3 sequence (DNA): TGTGCCAGCAGCACGGGACAGGGGTATTCGACCCTCCACTTT. Complete variable domain (other parts from reference TRBV5-4 and TRBJ1-6): ETGVTQSPTHLIKTRGQQVTLRCSSQSGHNTVSWYQQALGQGPQFIFQYYREEENGRGNFPPRFSGLQFPNYSSELNVNALELDDSALYLCASSTGQGYSTLHFGNGTRLTVT.

This clonotype was seen ten or more times. The V and J genes are TRBV2 and TRBJ2-1; the D gene is possibly TRBD2 (6 bases). CDR1 is SNHLY and CDR2 is FYNNEI in the germline V gene. The germline V and J ends were trimmed by 5 bases and 10 bases, with 15 bases remaining between them. The length of the CDR3 is 13 residues. As DNA, the CDR3 is TGTGCCAGCAGTTGGGACTTCCTGAGAGAGCAGTTCTTC. It specifies CASSWDFLREQFF.

This clonotype occurred many times. This chain links TRBV11-2 with TRBJ1-6; D is possibly TRBD1 (5 bases). V gave up 0 bases and J gave up 3 bases, with 9 bases separating them. CDR3 length: 16 residues. The germline V gene encodes CDR1 SGHAT and CDR2 FQNNGV. DNA for the CDR3: TGTGCCAGCAGCTTAGATTCCAGGGTCTATAATTCACCCCTCCACTTT. Translated, it gives CASSLDSRVYNSPLHF.

V and J are TRBV20-1 and TRBJ2-1; 13 bases are shared with TRBD2. Losses at the gene ends were 5 bases for V and 5 bases for J; bases not matched to a gene: 12. CDR1 and CDR2 from the germline V gene are DFQATT and SNEGSKA (reference sequence). The CDR3 spans 17 residues. Here the CDR3 reads CSARNRLAGGPNNEQFF. The DNA of the CDR3 is TGCAGTGCTCGAAACCGACTAGCGGGGGGTCCCAACAATGAGCAGTTCTTC.

In regard to this clonotype: A much larger clone is a single base away; this may be a read error. This rearrangement joins TRBV5-1 to TRBJ2-1; 7 bases line up with TRBD2. The CDR3 length is 15 residues. CDR1 and CDR2 from the germline V gene are SGHRS and YFSETQ. The CDR3 protein is CASSLAPGTIGNKDF. The CDR3 coding sequence is TGCGCCAGCAGCTTGGCCCCGGGGACTATCGGGAATAAGGACTTC.

On this clonotype itself: This may be a read error: a much more frequent sequence differs by one nucleotide. The V and J genes are TRBV18 and TRBJ2-5; 8 nucleotides agree with TRBD2. The CDR3 covers 17 residues. Per the germline V gene, CDR1 is KGHSH and CDR2 is LQKENI. Losses at the gene ends were 1 base for V and 4 bases for J; bases not matched to a gene: 11. The CDR3 nucleotides read TGTGCCAGCTCACCACAACGAACAGGGCTAGCGGGAGAGACCCAGTACTTC. Amino acids: CASSPQRTGLAGETQYF.

The chain is built from TRBV29-1 and TRBJ1-5; 10 positions agree with TRBD1. V dropped 6 bases and J dropped 5; count of bases not matched to a gene: 4. Germline CDR1 reads SQVTM; CDR2 reads ANQGSEA. This CDR3 comprises 13 residues. For the CDR3, the DNA is TGCAGCGTAACCGGGACAGGGGATCAGCCCCAGCATTTT. Translated: CSVTGTGDQPQHF. Full variable domain (rest looked up from reference TRBV29-1 and TRBJ1-5): SAVISQKPSRDICQRGTSLTIQCQVDSQVTMMFWYRQQPGQSLTLIATANQGSEATYESGFVIDKFPISRPNLTFSTLTVSNMSPEDSSIYLCSVTGTGDQPQHFGDGTRLSIL.

This sequence joins TRBV25-1 and TRBJ1-2; no reliable D call. CDR3 size: 12 residues. V was pared by 4 bases and J by 6 bases, with 9 bases between. CDR1 is MGHDK and CDR2 is SYGVNS in the germline V gene. The CDR3 DNA reads TGTGCCAGCAGTGGCCGCGCGAATGGCTACACCTTC. Protein product: CASSGRANGYTF.